One sample yielded the 10 T cell receptor beta chains listed below, sequenced in a study of neurological immune-mediated disorders. TCRdb passed the 5' RACE reads through MiXCR, listing each CDR3 protein once. This sample has about 33,000 distinct CDR3 sequences, with about 1.4% found just once. The material sequenced was PBMCs. Source of these receptors: a woman in her thirties with multiple sclerosis.

This clonotype was recorded many times. The V gene is TRBV6-4, the J gene TRBJ1-4, with 9 positions matching TRBD1. The CDR3 has 16 residues. Trimming took 7 bases from V and 8 from J; bases not matched to a gene: 14. Germline V gives CDR1 MRHNA, CDR2 SNTAGT. The CDR3 bases are TGTGCCAGCAAAGGGCCCGGACAGGGGCCTCTGGAAAAACTGTTTTTT. Translated: CASKGPGQGPLEKLFF.

This clonotype was seen repeatedly, ten times or more. CDR3 protein: CASSLRRSLNQPQHF. The CDR3 DNA follows: TGTGCCAGCAGTTTACGACGGTCCCTCAATCAGCCCCAGCATTTT. The chain joins TRBV12-3 or TRBV12-4 to TRBJ1-5; D uncertain. V was trimmed by 2 bases and J by 3 bases, leaving 11 bases between them. The CDR3 is 15 amino acids.

The table lists this clonotype with many counts. The chain links TRBV6-5 to TRBJ2-1; 15 positions match TRBD2. This CDR3 comprises 15 residues. Trimming took 4 bases from V and 10 from J; bases not matched to a gene: 5. Germline V gene data show CDR1 as MNHEY and CDR2 as SVGAGI. CDR3 DNA: TGTGCCAGCAGTTCCGGGACTAGCGGGGGGAAGGAGCAGTTCTTC. Translated: CASSSGTSGGKEQFF.

Many counts were recorded for this clonotype. The rearrangement links TRBV5-1 to TRBJ2-5; no firm D call. The CDR3 extends over 15 amino acids. Germline V gene lookup returns CDR1 SGHRS and CDR2 YFSETQ. The ends were cut back, 6 bases at V and 4 bases at J, with 19 bases in the middle. In DNA, the CDR3 is TGCGCCAGCACCTTCGGGCGCGTTGGGCGAGAGACCCAGTACTTC. Protein product: CASTFGRVGRETQYF. Based on the CDR3 plus reference TRBV5-1 and TRBJ2-5, the full variable domain is KAGVTQTPRYLIKTRGQQVTLSCSPISGHRSVSWYQQTPGQGLQFLFEYFSETQRNKGNFPGRFSGRQFSNSRSEMNVSTLELGDSALYLCASTFGRVGRETQYFGPGTRLLVL.

This clonotype has a count of ten or more. The J gene is TRBJ1-6, the V gene TRBV12-3 or TRBV12-4, with a tentative D call TRBD1 (5 bases). V lost 8 bases to trimming and J lost 6 bases, with 17 bases between them. This CDR3 is built from 15 residues. The CDR3 loop is CASAGGVGPNSPLHF. DNA of the CDR3: TGTGCCAGCGCCGGGGGGGTGGGTCCTAATTCACCCCTCCACTTT.

This clonotype was counted at least ten times. The chain joins TRBV7-8 to TRBJ2-1; 14 positions match TRBD2. Per germline, CDR1 SGHVS and CDR2 FQNEAQ. This CDR3 region has 15 residues. The trim removed 5 bases at V and 9 bases at J, leaving 6 bases unmatched. DNA for the CDR3: TGTGCCAGCAGCCAGGGACTAGCGGGGGTACTTGAGCAGTTCTTC. It codes for CASSQGLAGVLEQFF.

This clonotype was counted ten times or more. The J gene is TRBJ2-2, the V gene TRBV12-3 or TRBV12-4; weak D call: TRBD2 (6 bases). This CDR3 region has 14 residues. V lost 6 bases to trimming and J lost 3 bases, with 11 bases between them. The CDR3 is CASRRTGDTGELFF. Written as DNA, the CDR3 is TGTGCCAGCAGGCGGACGGGGGACACCGGGGAGCTGTTTTTT.

This clonotype has at least ten counts. CDR3 nucleotides: TGCAGTGCCTCACTCACCGTTTCTGGCTATGGCTACACCTTC. It yields the protein CSASLTVSGYGYTF. V is TRBV20-1 and J is TRBJ1-2; unclear D gene. The CDR3 covers 14 residues. CDR1 is DFQATT and CDR2 is SNEGSKA in the germline V gene (reference sequence). The V and J ends lost 6 bases and 4 bases respectively, with 18 bases between them.

This clonotype was detected ten times or more. V gene TRBV11-2 combines with J gene TRBJ1-1; D remains ambiguous. V was clipped by 5 bases and J by 1 base, with 14 bases between them. The CDR3 has 15 residues. Germline CDR1 SGHAT, CDR2 FQNNGV. The CDR3 region is CASSRPGAGNTEAFF. In DNA form, the CDR3 reads TGTGCCAGCAGCCGCCCTGGCGCGGGGAACACTGAAGCTTTCTTT.

This clonotype was observed at least ten times. The chain carries TRBV2 and TRBJ2-1; D may match TRBD1 or TRBD2 (5 bases each). Trimming took 11 bases from V and 5 from J, leaving 16 bases between them. Germline CDR1 is SNHLY and CDR2 is FYNNEI. The CDR3 has 13 residues. As DNA, the CDR3 is TGTGCCGGGGCGTGGACTCGTAACAATGAGCAGTTCTTC. Its protein product is CAGAWTRNNEQFF. Looking up the rest from reference TRBV2 and TRBJ2-1 gives the full variable domain: EPEVTQTPSHQVTQMGQEVILRCVPISNHLYFYWYRQILGQKVEFLVSFYNNEISEKSEIFDDQFSVERPDGSNFTLKIRSTKLEDSAMYFCAGAWTRNNEQFFGPGTRLTVL.